Listed below are T cell receptor beta chains from one sample, sequenced in a study of monozygotic twins with inflammatory bowel disease. TCRdb re-called the 5' RACE reads and gives one entry per CDR3 protein, without DNA. Its listing shows about 440,000 distinct CDR3 sequences. Specimen: blood. Source of these receptors: a human donor with ulcerative colitis or Crohn's disease, or a healthy co-twin of an affected twin (not recorded which). Each CDR3 is given with its conserved first and last residue.

j_gene | v_gene | len | CDR3aa
TRBJ2-5 | TRBV2 | 13 | CASGTSRQETQYF
TRBJ1-5 | TRBV12-3/TRBV12-4 | 14 | CASSESGWAQPQHF
TRBJ1-1 | TRBV5-1 | 15 | CASSLARDRSTEAFF
TRBJ2-1 | TRBV4-1 | 13 | CASSQMVYNEQFF
TRBJ2-7 | TRBV5-1 | 14 | CASSPPGQGNEQYF
TRBJ1-2 | TRBV29-1 | 13 | CSVEDWRNYGYTF
TRBJ2-7 | TRBV11-2 | 19 | CASSYRGLGQAALSTQQYF
TRBJ2-1 | TRBV20-1 | 15 | CSAFGLAGGYNEQFF
TRBJ2-1 | TRBV20-1 | 16 | CSAKSTGTSSHNEQFF
TRBJ1-2 | TRBV2 | 14 | CASYRDRGQGGYTF
TRBJ2-1 | TRBV12-3/TRBV12-4 | 15 | CASTSLAGGSYEQFF
TRBJ2-7 | TRBV6-1 | 14 | CASSRDRDNYEQYF
TRBJ1-1 | TRBV11-1 | 12 | CASGWGNTEAFF
TRBJ2-3 | TRBV6-2/TRBV6-3 | 15 | CASTFAGSFTDTQYF
TRBJ1-5 | TRBV20-1 | 13 | CSASPAGNQPQHF
TRBJ2-1 | TRBV20-1 | 15 | CSARGLTGARDEQFF
TRBJ1-6 | TRBV7-3 | 14 | CASSAGRVNSPLHF
TRBJ2-2 | TRBV5-1 | 16 | CASSLAGGANTGELFF
TRBJ2-1 | TRBV7-2 | 12 | CASSLQAGEQFF
TRBJ1-1 | TRBV12-3/TRBV12-4 | 14 | CASSSRGGNTEAFF
TRBJ2-1 | TRBV19 | 15 | CASRDGQAAYNEQFF
TRBJ1-1 | TRBV7-2 | 14 | CASSHSSLNTEAFF
TRBJ2-7 | TRBV7-9 | 15 | CASSRPSGSSYEQYF
TRBJ1-5 | TRBV6-6 | 11 | CASSPYQAQHF
TRBJ2-2 | TRBV19 | 16 | CASSIGDRGRTGELFF
TRBJ2-1 | TRBV7-2 | 14 | CASTTTRGVHEQFF
TRBJ2-2 | TRBV19 | 13 | CASSMDRTGELFF
TRBJ2-5 | TRBV29-1 | 13 | CSVEGLAQETQYF
TRBJ1-4 | TRBV3-1 | 14 | CASSQVAGGEKLFF
TRBJ2-3 | TRBV7-2 | 14 | CASSSEGGQDTQYF
TRBJ2-5 | TRBV7-8 | 16 | CASSPGLAGVIKTQYF
TRBJ2-3 | TRBV9 | 15 | CASSSRQGNADTQYF
TRBJ2-1 | TRBV7-3 | 16 | CASSSSTSGPYNEQFF
TRBJ2-5 | TRBV9 | 17 | CASSALAGGINRETQYF
TRBJ2-3 | TRBV5-1 | 14 | CASSLPAEESTQYF
TRBJ2-1 | TRBV7-2 | 16 | CASSSPPSGSYNEQFF